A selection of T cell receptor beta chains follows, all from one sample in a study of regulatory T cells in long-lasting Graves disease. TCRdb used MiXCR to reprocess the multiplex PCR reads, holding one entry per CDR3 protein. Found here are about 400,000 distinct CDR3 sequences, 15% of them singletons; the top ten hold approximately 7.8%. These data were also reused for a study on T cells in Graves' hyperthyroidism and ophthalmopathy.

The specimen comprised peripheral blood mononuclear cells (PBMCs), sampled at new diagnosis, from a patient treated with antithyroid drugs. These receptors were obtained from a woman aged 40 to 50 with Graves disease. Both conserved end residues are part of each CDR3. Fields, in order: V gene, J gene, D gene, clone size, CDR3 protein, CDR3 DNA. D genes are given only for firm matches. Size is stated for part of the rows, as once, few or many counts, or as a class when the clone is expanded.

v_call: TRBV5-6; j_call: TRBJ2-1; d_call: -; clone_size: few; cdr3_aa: CAGSLFGASSYNEQFF; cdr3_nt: TGTGCCGGCAGCTTGTTCGGCGCTAGCTCCTACAATGAGCAGTTCTTC
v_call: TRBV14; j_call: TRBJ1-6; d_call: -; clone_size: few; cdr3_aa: CASSRNTGSFNSPLHF; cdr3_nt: TGTGCCAGCAGCCGAAACACAGGATCCTTCAATTCACCCCTCCACTTT
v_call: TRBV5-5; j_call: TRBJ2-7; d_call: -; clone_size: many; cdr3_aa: CASSFSVGSSYYEQYF; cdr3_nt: TGTGCCAGCAGCTTCTCTGTAGGCAGCTCCTACTACGAGCAGTACTTC
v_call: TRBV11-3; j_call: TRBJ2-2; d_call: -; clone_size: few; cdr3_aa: CASSSTGGELFF; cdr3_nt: TGTGCCAGCAGCTCAACCGGGGGGGAGCTGTTTTTT
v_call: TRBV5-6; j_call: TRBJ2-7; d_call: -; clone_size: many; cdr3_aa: CASSPFGPMVYEQYF; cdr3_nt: TGTGCCAGCAGCCCCTTCGGCCCGATGGTCTACGAGCAGTACTTC
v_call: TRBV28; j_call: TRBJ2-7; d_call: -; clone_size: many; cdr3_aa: CASSTGFYEQYF; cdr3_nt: TGTGCCAGCAGTACAGGGTTCTACGAGCAGTACTTC
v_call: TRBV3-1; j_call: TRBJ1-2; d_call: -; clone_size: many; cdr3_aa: CASSQRAGAGYTF; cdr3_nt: TGTGCCAGCAGCCAACGCGCCGGGGCTGGCTACACCTTC
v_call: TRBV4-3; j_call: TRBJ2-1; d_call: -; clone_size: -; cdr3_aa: CASSPGTSTYNEQFF; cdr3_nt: TGCGCCAGCAGCCCGGGGACCTCCACCTACAATGAGCAGTTCTTC
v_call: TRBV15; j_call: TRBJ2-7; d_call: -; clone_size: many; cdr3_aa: CATSARGLGYEQYF; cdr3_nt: TGTGCCACCAGCGCCCGAGGTCTGGGGTACGAGCAGTACTTC
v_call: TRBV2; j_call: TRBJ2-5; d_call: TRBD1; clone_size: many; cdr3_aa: CASSGQGALRQETQYF; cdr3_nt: TGTGCCAGCAGTGGGCAGGGGGCCCTGAGGCAAGAGACCCAGTACTTC
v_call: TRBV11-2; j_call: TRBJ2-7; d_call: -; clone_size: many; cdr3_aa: CASSLTLDDRSGYGGYEQYF; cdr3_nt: TGTGCCAGCAGCCTTACCCTCGATGACCGCTCGGGGTATGGAGGTTACGAGCAGTACTTC
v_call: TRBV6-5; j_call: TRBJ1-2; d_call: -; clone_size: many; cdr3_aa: CASSYSKSVFDGYTF; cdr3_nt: TGTGCCAGCAGTTACTCGAAGTCAGTGTTTGATGGCTACACCTTC
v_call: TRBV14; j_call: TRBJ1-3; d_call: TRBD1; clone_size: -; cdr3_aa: CASSQFGTGVGNTIYF; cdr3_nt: TGTGCCAGCAGCCAATTCGGGACAGGGGTAGGAAACACCATATATTTT
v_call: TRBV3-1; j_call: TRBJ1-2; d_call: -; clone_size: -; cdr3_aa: CASSQESGGAQGYTF; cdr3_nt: TGTGCCAGCAGCCAAGAGTCCGGGGGGGCGCAGGGCTACACCTTC
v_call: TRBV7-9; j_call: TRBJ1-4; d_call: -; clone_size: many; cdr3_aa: CASSLTGLLNEKLFF; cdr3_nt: TGTGCCAGCAGCTTAACGGGACTCCTTAATGAAAAACTGTTTTTT
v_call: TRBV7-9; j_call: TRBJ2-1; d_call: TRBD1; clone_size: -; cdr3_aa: CASSQTPTGELNNEQFF; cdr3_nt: TGTGCCAGCAGCCAGACCCCTACAGGGGAACTGAACAATGAGCAGTTCTTC
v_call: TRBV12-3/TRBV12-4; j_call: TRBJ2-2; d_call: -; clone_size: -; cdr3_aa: CASNFNGELFF; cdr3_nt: TGTGCCAGCAATTTCAACGGGGAGCTGTTTTTT
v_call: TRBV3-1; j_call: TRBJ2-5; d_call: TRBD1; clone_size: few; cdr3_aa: CASSPPSGTGSSETQYF; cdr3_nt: TGTGCCAGCAGCCCCCCGTCCGGGACAGGGTCGTCAGAGACCCAGTACTTC
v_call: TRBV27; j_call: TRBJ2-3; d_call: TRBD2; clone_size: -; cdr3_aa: CASSFLASGSGSDTQYF; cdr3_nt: TGTGCCAGCAGTTTCCTCGCTAGCGGGAGCGGTTCAGATACGCAGTATTTT
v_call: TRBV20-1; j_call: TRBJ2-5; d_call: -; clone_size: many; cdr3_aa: CSARDFPGSPGETQYF; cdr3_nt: TGCAGTGCTAGAGATTTCCCGGGATCGCCAGGGGAGACCCAGTACTTC
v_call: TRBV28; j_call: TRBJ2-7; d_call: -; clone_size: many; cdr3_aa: CASSLEGRLTYEQYF; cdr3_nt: TGTGCCAGCAGCTTGGAGGGCAGGTTAACCTACGAGCAGTACTTC
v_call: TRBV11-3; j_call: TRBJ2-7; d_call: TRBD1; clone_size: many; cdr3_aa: CASSLDSGTGGYEQYF; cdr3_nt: TGTGCCAGCAGCTTAGACTCCGGGACAGGGGGTTACGAGCAGTACTTC
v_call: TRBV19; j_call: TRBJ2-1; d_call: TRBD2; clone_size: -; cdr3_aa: CASSKVAGGRYNEQFF; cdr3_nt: TGTGCCAGTAGTAAGGTAGCGGGAGGGCGTTACAATGAGCAGTTCTTC
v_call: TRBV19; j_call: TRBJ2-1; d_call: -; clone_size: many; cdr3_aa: CASSIFGQREEQFF; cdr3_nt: TGTGCCAGTAGTATATTTGGACAGCGAGAGGAGCAGTTCTTC
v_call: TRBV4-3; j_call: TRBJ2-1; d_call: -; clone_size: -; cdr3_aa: CASSLGSWSSYNEQFF; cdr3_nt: TGCGCCAGCAGCCTCGGGAGTTGGAGCTCCTACAATGAGCAGTTCTTC
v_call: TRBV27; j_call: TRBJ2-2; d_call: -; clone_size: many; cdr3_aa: CASSLGVGGTGELFF; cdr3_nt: TGTGCCAGCAGTTTGGGGGTAGGAGGCACCGGGGAGCTGTTTTTT
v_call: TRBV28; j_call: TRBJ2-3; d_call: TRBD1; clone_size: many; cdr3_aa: CASSLWAGGFDETDTQYF; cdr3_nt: TGTGCCAGCAGTTTATGGGCAGGGGGCTTCGACGAGACAGATACGCAGTATTTT
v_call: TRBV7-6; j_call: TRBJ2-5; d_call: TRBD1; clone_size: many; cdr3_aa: CASSPPTGKKETQYF; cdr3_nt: TGTGCCAGCAGCCCGCCGACAGGGAAAAAAGAGACCCAGTACTTC
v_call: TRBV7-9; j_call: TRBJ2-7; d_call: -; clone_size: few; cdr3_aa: CASSLDAGYYEQYF; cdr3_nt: TGTGCCAGCAGCTTAGATGCCGGCTACTACGAGCAGTACTTC
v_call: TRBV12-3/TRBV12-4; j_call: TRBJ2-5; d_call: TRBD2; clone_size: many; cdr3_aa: CASSLEGPSGIIQETQYF; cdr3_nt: TGTGCCAGCAGTTTAGAGGGTCCTAGCGGGATCATCCAAGAGACCCAGTACTTC
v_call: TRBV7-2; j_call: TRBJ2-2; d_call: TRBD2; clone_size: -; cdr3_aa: CASSLRTGRGTGELFF; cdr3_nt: TGTGCCAGCAGCTTACGAACCGGGAGGGGCACCGGGGAGCTGTTTTTT
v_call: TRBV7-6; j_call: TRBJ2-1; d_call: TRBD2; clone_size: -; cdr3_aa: CASSPLSGGDYNEQFF; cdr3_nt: TGTGCCAGCAGCCCACTCAGCGGGGGGGACTACAATGAGCAGTTCTTC
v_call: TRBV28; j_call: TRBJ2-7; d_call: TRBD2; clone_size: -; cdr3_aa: CASSLGLAVSYNEQYF; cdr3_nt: TGTGCCAGCAGTTTGGGACTAGCGGTTTCCTACAATGAGCAGTACTTC
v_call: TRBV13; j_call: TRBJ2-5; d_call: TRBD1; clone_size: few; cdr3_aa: CASSLAMNRGQETQYF; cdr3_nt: TGTGCCAGCAGCTTAGCAATGAACAGGGGGCAAGAGACCCAGTACTTC
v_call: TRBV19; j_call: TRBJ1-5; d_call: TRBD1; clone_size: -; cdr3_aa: CASSILPQGRTQPQHF; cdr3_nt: TGTGCCAGTAGTATACTACCACAGGGGAGGACTCAGCCCCAGCATTTT
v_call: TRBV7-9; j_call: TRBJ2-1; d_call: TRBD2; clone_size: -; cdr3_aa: CASSLSGSSYNEHFF; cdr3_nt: TGTGCCAGCAGCTTGAGCGGGAGCTCCTACAATGAGCACTTCTTC
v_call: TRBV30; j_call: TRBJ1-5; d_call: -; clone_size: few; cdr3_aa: CAWSRSSNQPQHF; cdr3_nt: TGTGCCTGGAGTCGGAGTAGCAATCAGCCCCAGCATTTT
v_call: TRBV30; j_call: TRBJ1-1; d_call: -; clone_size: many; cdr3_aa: CAWSLQRHTEAFF; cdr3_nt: TGTGCCTGGAGTCTACAGCGCCACACTGAAGCTTTCTTT
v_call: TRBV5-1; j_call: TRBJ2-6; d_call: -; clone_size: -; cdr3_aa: CASSQEGPGANVLTF; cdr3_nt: TGCGCCAGCAGCCAGGAGGGGCCTGGGGCCAACGTCCTGACTTTC
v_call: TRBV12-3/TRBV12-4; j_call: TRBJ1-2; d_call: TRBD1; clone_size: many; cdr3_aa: CASSPGTGVYGYTF; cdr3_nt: TGTGCCAGCAGCCCAGGGACAGGGGTTTATGGCTACACCTTC
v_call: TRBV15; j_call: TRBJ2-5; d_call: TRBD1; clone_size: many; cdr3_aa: CATSRDPDRAETQYF; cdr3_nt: TGTGCCACCAGCAGAGATCCGGACAGGGCGGAGACCCAGTACTTC
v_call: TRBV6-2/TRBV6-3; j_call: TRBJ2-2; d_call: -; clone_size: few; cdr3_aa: CASSSPKGPGELFF; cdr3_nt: TGTGCCAGCAGTTCCCCCAAGGGTCCCGGGGAGCTGTTTTTT
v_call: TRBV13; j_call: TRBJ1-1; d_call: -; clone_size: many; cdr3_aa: CASSQDREAFF; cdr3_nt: TGTGCCAGCAGCCAAGACAGAGAAGCTTTCTTT